This TCR beta chain stems from a study of technical replicates of blood from several donors. This CDR3 contains 18 residues. With 3 bases clipped from V and 1 base from J, the junction kept 12 bases outside the gene matches. Germline loops: CDR1 MNHEY, CDR2 SMNVEV (reference sequence). Clones were sequenced by immunoSEQ multiplex PCR, and TCRdb holds only the in-frame ones, with some missing. The data contain about 71,000 clones, roughly 92% of them singletons. The sequencing sample was made of T cells isolated from PBMCs. The TCR comes from a human donor in good health. The V call is TRBV27, the J call TRBJ2-5, with TRBD1 identical over 9 bases. The CDR3 region has the DNA TGTGCCAGCAGTTTTAGTTTCGGGACAGGGAAACTCCAAGAGACCCAGTACTTC. It encodes CASSFSFGTGKLQETQYF.